The 4 T cell receptor beta chains in this list originate from one sample, sequenced in a study of blood T cell repertoires in COVID-19. Assay: immunoSEQ multiplex PCR; the TCRdb copy retains only in-frame clones and omits some. The data hold 40,000 to 50,000 clones, with 87% observed a single time. Material: peripheral blood. The receptors were sampled from a woman over 75 with COVID-19, enrolled during active disease.

This clone turned up a few times. The chain couples TRBV19 to TRBJ2-3; 9 positions agree with TRBD1. In germline, CDR1 is LNHDA, CDR2 SQIVND (reference sequence). J lost 5 bases, V lost 7 bases, and 7 bases had no gene match. CDR3 length: 14 amino acids. The DNA for the CDR3 is TGTGCCAGTACAGACAGGGGGTCTGGAGATACGCAGTATTTT. This translates into CASTDRGSGDTQYF.

The chain links TRBV3-1 (or the pseudogene TRBV3-2) to TRBJ2-2; a weak D match, TRBD2 (5 bases). The ends were cut back, 4 bases at V and 5 bases at J, with 23 bases in the middle. CDR3 size: 18 residues. Germline loops: CDR1 LGHDT, CDR2 YNNKEL (reference sequence). The CDR3 region has the DNA TGTGCCAGCAGCCCGAACTACCGGGGAAGGGTAAGGACCGGGGAGCTGTTTTTT. Its protein is CASSPNYRGRVRTGELFF.

The chain recombines TRBV14 with TRBJ2-5; 7 nucleotides line up with TRBD2. CDR3 length: 18 residues. Germline trimming cut 4 bases from V and 2 bases from J; bases unmatched to any gene: 16. The V gene's germline CDR1 is SGHDN and CDR2 FVKESK. CDR3 region: CASSLSFRRLAVQETQYF. CDR3 DNA sequence: TGTGCCAGCAGCCTCTCCTTCCGACGGCTAGCGGTACAAGAGACCCAGTACTTC.

The chain links TRBV18 to TRBJ2-1, with a weak D call TRBD2 (6 bases). CDR1 KGHSH and CDR2 LQKENI come from the germline V gene. This CDR3 spans 14 amino acids. V dropped 0 bases and J dropped 8 bases, with 11 bases sitting between them. CDR3 DNA sequence: TGTGCCAGCTCACCACCCCTGTCGGGGGATGAGCAGTTCTTC. It is translated as CASSPPLSGDEQFF. The whole variable domain, filled in from reference TRBV18 and TRBJ2-1, reads NAGVMQNPRHLVRRRGQEARLRCSPMKGHSHVYWYRQLPEEGLKFMVYLQKENIIDESGMPKERFSAEFPKEGPSILRIQQVVRGDSAAYFCASSPPLSGDEQFFGPGTRLTVL.